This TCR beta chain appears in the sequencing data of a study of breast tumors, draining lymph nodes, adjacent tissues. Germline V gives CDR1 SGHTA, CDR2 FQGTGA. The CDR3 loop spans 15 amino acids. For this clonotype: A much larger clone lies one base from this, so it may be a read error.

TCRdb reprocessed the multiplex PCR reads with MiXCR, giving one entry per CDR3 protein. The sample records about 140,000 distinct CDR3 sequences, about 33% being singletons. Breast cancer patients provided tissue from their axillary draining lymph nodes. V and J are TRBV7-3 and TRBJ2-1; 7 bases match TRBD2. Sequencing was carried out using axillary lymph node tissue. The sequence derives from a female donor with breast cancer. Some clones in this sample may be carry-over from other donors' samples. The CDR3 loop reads CASSLGGGPYNEQLF. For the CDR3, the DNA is TGTGCCAGCAGCTTAGGGGGGGGACCTTACAATGAGCAGCTCTTC.